This T cell receptor (beta chain) originates from a study of cytomegalovirus exposure and HLA in healthy donors. Findings and caveats of the study: In vitro confirmation showed three CMV-associated chains to be CMV antigen specific. The authors assumed roughly uniform sequencing depth across donors for presence/absence analyses. When analyzed later, a missense DCLRE1C variant was found to be linked to TCR beta V- and J-gene trimming.

Likely unrecorded immune exposures existed in these nominally healthy donors. Note on this clone: Its antigen is as yet unknown.

In the PCR, 60 Vbeta and 13 Jbeta primers were used. Assay used: immunoSEQ multiplex PCR; TCRdb lists only in-frame clones, some missing. The sample carries over 70,000 clones, 70% recorded once. V lost 5 bases, J lost 2 bases, and 12 bases lay in between. The CDR3 loop spans 14 amino acids. Germline V lookup: CDR1 KGHSH, CDR2 LQKENI. The chain couples TRBV18 to TRBJ1-1; D uncertain. Sequencing was carried out using PBMCs. The clonotype originates from a woman between 45 and 60 years old in good health and CMV-seropositive. DNA for the CDR3: TGTGCCAGCTCAGTATCGAGTCCCAACACTGAAGCTTTCTTT. Its translation is CASSVSSPNTEAFF.